The 4 T cell receptor beta chains below all came from one sample that was sequenced in a study of cytomegalovirus exposure and HLA in healthy donors (dated by TCRdb to about 2017). The library was produced with the immunoSEQ multiplex PCR assay. For the multiplex PCR, a mixture combining 60 forward primers for TCR Vbeta segments and 13 reverse primers for TCR Jbeta segments was used. The immuneACCESS repertoire file appears here via TCRdb, limited to in-frame rearrangements. These files lack a portion of the clones; in checked studies, under half of the deficit traces to unresolved V genes, and the cause of the others is not known. The sample's table covers roughly 35,000 clones. Of the sample, approximately 2.1% is held by the ten largest clones. The source material was PBMCs. The receptors come from a woman aged 40 to 49 in good health and CMV-seropositive.

This chain links TRBV5-6 with TRBJ2-7; 12 bases map to TRBD2. Germline V gene lookup returns CDR1 SGHDT and CDR2 YYEEEE. This CDR3 is 15 amino acids long. V dropped 4 bases and J dropped 0; count of bases not matched to a gene: 2. The CDR3 DNA follows: TGTGCCAGCAGCCCGACTAGCGGGAGCTCCTACGAGCAGTACTTC. Translated, it gives CASSPTSGSSYEQYF. Based on the CDR3 plus reference TRBV5-6 and TRBJ2-7, the full variable domain is DAGVTQSPTHLIKTRGQQVTLRCSPKSGHDTVSWYQQALGQGPQFIFQYYEEEERQRGNFPDRFSGHQFPNYSSELNVNALLLGDSALYLCASSPTSGSSYEQYFGPGTRLTVT.

This chain uses TRBV7-9 with TRBJ2-5, with 7 bases lining up with TRBD1. The V gene end was trimmed by 1 base and the J gene end by 0 bases; junction bases not matched to a gene: 2. CDR3 length equals 15 residues. Germline CDR1 reads SEHNR; CDR2 reads FQNEAQ (reference sequence). The CDR3 region has the DNA TGTGCCAGCAGCTTAGTACAGGGGTACCAAGAGACCCAGTACTTC. As protein: CASSLVQGYQETQYF.

The chain links TRBV4-1 to TRBJ2-7; possibly TRBD2 for D (6 bases). V shed 0 bases and J shed 3 bases, with 12 bases lying between them. The CDR3 totals 15 residues. Per germline, CDR1 MGHRA and CDR2 YSYEKL. CDR3 sequence: CASSQDGGVGYEQYF. For the CDR3, the DNA is TGCGCCAGCAGCCAAGACGGAGGGGTGGGCTACGAGCAGTACTTC.

This sequence joins TRBV10-3 and TRBJ2-1; TRBD1 aligns across 10 bases. CDR1 and CDR2 (germline): ENHRY, SYGVKD. The CDR3 runs 15 residues. With 6 bases clipped from V and 7 bases from J, the junction kept 9 bases outside the gene matches. This chain's CDR3 is CAIRKTGGASNEQFF. CDR3 nucleotide sequence: TGTGCCATCAGGAAGACAGGGGGCGCGTCGAATGAGCAGTTCTTC.